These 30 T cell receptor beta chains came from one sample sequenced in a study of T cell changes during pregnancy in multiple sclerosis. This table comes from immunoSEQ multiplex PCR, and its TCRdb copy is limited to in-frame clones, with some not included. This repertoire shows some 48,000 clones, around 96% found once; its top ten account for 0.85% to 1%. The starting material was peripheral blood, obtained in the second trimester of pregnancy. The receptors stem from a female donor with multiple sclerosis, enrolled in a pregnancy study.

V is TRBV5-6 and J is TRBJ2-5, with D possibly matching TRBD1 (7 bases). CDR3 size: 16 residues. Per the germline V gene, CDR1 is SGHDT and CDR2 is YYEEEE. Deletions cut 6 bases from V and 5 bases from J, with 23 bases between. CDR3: CASTGGERGRYETQYF. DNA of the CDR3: TGTGCCAGCACCGGGGGCGAAAGGGGGCGTTATGAGACCCAGTACTTC.

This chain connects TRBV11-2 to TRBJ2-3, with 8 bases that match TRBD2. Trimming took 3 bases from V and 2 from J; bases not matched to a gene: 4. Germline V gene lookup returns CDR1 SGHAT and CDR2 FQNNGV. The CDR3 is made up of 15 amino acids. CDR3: CASSLVAGFTDTQYF. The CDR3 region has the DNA TGTGCCAGCAGCTTGGTAGCGGGATTCACAGATACGCAGTATTTT.

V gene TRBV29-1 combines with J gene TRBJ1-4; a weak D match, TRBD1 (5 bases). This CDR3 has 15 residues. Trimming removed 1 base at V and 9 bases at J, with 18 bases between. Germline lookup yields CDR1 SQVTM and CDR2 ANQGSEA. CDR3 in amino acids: CSVEGIGVFGKKLFF. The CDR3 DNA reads TGCAGCGTTGAAGGTATAGGGGTGTTTGGTAAAAAACTGTTTTTT.

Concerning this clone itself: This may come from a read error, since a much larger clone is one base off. CDR3 sequence (DNA): TGTGCCGGCAGCGTCTTTAGCGAAAATGAGCAGTTCTTC. Translation: CAGSVFSENEQFF. The genes are TRBV9 and TRBJ2-1; D perhaps matches TRBD2 (5 bases). From germline, CDR1 is SGDLS and CDR2 YYNGEE. The CDR3 has 13 residues.

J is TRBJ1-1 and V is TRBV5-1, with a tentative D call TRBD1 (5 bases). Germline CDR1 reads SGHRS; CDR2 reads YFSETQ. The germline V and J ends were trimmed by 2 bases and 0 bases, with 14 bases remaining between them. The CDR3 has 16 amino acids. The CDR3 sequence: CASSLGHVSMNTEAFF. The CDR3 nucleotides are TGCGCCAGCAGCTTAGGACACGTATCCATGAACACTGAAGCTTTCTTT.

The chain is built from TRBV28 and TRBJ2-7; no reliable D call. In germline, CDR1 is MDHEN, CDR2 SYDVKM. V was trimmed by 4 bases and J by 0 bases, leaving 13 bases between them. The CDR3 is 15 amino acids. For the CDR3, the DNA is TGTGCCAGCAGTTATGTTCACTTGAGCTCCTACGAGCAGTACTTC. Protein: CASSYVHLSSYEQYF.

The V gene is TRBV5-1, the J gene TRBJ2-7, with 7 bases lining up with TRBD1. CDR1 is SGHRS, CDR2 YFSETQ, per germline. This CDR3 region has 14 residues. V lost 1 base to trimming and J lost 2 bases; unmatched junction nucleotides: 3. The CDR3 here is CASSLTGEAYEQYF. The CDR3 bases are TGCGCCAGCAGCTTGACAGGGGAAGCCTACGAGCAGTACTTC. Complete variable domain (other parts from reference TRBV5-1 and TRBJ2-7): KAGVTQTPRYLIKTRGQQVTLSCSPISGHRSVSWYQQTPGQGLQFLFEYFSETQRNKGNFPGRFSGRQFSNSRSEMNVSTLELGDSALYLCASSLTGEAYEQYFGPGTRLTVT.

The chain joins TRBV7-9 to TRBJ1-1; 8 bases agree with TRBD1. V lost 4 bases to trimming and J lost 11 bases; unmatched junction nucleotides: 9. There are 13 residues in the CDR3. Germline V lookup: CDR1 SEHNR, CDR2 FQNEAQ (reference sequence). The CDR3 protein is CASSSQGATLAFF. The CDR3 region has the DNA TGTGCCAGCAGCTCGCAGGGGGCTACTCTTGCTTTCTTT. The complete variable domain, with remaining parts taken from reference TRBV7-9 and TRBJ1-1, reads DTGVSQNPRHKITKRGQNVTFRCDPISEHNRLYWYRQTLGQGPEFLTYFQNEAQLEKSRLLSDRFSAERPKGSFSTLEIQRTEQGDSAMYLCASSSQGATLAFFGQGTRLTVV.

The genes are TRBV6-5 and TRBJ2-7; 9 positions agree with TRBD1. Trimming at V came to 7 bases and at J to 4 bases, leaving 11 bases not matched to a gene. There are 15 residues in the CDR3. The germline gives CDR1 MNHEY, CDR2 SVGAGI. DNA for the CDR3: TGTGCCAGCAATCCTTCCGGGACAGGGCAATACGAGCAGTACTTC. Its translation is CASNPSGTGQYEQYF.

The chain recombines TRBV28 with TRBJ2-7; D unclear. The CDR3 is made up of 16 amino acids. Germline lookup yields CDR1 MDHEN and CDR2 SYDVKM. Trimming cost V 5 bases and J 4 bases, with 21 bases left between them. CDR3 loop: CASSNRKARREYEQYF. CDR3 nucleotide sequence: TGTGCCAGCAGTAATAGAAAGGCTAGGCGAGAATACGAGCAGTACTTC.

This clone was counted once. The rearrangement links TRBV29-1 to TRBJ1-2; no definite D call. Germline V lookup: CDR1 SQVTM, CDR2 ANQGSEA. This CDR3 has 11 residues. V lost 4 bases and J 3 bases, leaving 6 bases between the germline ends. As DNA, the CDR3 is TGCAGCGTTGTCCTCGACTATGGCTACACCTTC. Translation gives CSVVLDYGYTF.

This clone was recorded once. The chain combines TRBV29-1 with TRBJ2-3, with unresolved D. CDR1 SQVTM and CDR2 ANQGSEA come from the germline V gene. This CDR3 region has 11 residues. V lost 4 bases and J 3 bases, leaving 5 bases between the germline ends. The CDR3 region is CSVAQTDTQYF. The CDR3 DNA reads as TGCAGCGTTGCACAGACAGATACGCAGTATTTT.

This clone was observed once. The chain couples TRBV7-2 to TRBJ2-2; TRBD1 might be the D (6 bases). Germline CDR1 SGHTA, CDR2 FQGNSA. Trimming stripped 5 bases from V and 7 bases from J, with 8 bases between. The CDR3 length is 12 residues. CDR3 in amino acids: CASSHRDGELFF. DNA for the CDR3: TGTGCCAGCAGCCACAGGGACGGGGAGCTGTTTTTT.

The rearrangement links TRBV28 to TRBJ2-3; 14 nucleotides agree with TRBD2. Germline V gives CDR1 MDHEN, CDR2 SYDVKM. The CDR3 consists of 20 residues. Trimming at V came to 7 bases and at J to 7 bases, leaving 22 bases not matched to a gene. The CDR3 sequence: CASTPHSSGTSGSISNTQYF. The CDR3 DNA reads TGTGCCAGCACCCCACACTCCTCCGGGACTAGCGGGAGCATCTCGAATACGCAGTATTTT.

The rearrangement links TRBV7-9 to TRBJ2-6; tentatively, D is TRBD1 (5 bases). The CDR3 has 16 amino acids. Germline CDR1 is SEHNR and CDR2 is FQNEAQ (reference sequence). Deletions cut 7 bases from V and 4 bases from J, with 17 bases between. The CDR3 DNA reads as TGTGCCAGCACCCAGGGCCTACGACAGGGGGCCAACGTCCTGACTTTC. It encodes CASTQGLRQGANVLTF.

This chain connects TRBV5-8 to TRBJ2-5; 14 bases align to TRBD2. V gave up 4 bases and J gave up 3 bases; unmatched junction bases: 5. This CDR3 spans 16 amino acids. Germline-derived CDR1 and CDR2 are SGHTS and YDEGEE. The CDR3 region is CASSTGLAGGKETQYF. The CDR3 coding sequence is TGTGCCAGCAGCACCGGACTAGCGGGAGGTAAAGAGACCCAGTACTTC.

The CDR3 DNA sequence: TGTGCCACCAGCAGAGAGCGGGGGAGATACACAGATACGCAGTATTTT. Encoded protein: CATSRERGRYTDTQYF. The V and J genes are TRBV15 and TRBJ2-3; 7 bases fit TRBD2. The ends lost 0 bases at V and 2 bases at J; junction bases unmatched: 5. This CDR3 comprises 16 residues. Germline V gene lookup returns CDR1 LNHNV and CDR2 YYDKDF (reference sequence).

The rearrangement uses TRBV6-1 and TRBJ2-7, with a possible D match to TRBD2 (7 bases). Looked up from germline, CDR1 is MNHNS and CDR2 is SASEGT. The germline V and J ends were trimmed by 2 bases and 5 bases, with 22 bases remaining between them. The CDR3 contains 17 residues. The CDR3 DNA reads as TGTGCCAGCAGTGAAAACGAGGGGGTGGCGGGAGTCCACGAGCAGTACTTC. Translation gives CASSENEGVAGVHEQYF.

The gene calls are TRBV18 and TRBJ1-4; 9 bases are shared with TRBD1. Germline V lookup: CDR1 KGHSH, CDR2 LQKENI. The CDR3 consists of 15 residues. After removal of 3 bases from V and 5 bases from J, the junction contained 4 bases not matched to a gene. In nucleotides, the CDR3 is TGTGCCAGCTCACCCCCCGGGACAGGGAATGAAAAACTGTTTTTT. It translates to CASSPPGTGNEKLFF. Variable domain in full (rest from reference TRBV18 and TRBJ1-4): NAGVMQNPRHLVRRRGQEARLRCSPMKGHSHVYWYRQLPEEGLKFMVYLQKENIIDESGMPKERFSAEFPKEGPSILRIQQVVRGDSAAYFCASSPPGTGNEKLFFGSGTQLSVL.

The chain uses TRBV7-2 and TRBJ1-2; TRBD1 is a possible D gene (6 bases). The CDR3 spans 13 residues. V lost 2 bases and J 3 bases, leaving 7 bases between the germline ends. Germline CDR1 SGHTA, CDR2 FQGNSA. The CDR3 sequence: CASSLRTDYGYTF. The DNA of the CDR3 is TGTGCCAGCAGCTTACGGACAGACTATGGCTACACCTTC.

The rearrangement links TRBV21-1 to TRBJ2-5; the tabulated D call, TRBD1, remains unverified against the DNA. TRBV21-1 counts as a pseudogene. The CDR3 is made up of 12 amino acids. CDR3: CASSTGEETQYF. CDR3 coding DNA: TGTGCCAGCAGTACAGGGGAAGAGACCCAGTACTTC.

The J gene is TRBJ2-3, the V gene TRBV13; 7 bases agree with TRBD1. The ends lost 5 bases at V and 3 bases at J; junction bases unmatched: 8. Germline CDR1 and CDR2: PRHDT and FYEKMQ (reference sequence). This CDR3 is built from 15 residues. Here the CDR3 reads CASSRRGFGTDTQYF. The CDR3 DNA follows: TGTGCCAGCAGCCGCAGGGGGTTCGGAACAGATACGCAGTATTTT. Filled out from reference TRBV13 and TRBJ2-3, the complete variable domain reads AAGVIQSPRHLIKEKRETATLKCYPIPRHDTVYWYQQGPGQDPQFLISFYEKMQSDKGSIPDRFSAQQFSDYHSELNMSSLELGDSALYFCASSRRGFGTDTQYFGPGTRLTVL.

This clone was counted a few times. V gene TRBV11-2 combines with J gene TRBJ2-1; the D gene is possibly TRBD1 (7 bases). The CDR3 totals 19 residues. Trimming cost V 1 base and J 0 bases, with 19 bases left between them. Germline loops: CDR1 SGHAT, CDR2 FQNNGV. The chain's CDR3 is CASSLGGLGGGSSYNEQFF. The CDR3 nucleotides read TGTGCCAGCAGCTTAGGGGGCCTCGGAGGGGGCAGCTCCTACAATGAGCAGTTCTTC.

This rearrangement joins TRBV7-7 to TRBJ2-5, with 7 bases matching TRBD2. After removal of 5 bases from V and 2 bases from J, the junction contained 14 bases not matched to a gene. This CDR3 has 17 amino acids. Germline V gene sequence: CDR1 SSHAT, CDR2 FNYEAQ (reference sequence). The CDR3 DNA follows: TGTGCCAGCAGCCCCACCGGGTGGCGGGGGATTCAAGAGACCCAGTACTTC. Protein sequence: CASSPTGWRGIQETQYF.

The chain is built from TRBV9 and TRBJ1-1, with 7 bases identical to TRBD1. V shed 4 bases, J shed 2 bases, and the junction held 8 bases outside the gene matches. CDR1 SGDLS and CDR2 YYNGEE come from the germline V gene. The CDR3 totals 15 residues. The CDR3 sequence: CASSIETGINTEAFF. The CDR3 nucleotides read TGTGCCAGCAGCATCGAGACAGGGATAAACACTGAAGCTTTCTTT.

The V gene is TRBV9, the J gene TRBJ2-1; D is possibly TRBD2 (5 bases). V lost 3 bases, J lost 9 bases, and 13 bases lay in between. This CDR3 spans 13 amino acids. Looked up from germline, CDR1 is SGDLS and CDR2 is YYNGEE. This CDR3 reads CASSASLGREQFF. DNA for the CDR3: TGTGCCAGCAGCGCCTCACTAGGACGTGAGCAGTTCTTC.

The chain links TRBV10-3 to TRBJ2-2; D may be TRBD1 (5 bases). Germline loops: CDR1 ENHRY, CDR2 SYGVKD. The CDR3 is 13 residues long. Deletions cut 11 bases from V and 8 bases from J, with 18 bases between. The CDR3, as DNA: TGTGCCGCAATGCCACAGGTTACGGGGGAGCTGTTTTTT. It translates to CAAMPQVTGELFF.

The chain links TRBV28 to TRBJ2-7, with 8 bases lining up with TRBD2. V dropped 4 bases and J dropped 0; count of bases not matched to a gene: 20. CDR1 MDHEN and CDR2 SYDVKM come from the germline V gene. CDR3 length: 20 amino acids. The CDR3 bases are TGTGCCAGCAGTTATCCCGGGGCTAGCGGGTTGCACTCCTTCTCCTACGAGCAGTACTTC. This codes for CASSYPGASGLHSFSYEQYF.

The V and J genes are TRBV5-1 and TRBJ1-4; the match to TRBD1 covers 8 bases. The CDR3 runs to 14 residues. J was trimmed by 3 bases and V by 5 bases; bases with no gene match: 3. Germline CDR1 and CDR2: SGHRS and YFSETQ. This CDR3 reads CASRGQGANEKLFF. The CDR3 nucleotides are TGCGCCAGCAGAGGACAGGGTGCTAATGAAAAACTGTTTTTT. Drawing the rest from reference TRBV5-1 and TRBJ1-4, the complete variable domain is KAGVTQTPRYLIKTRGQQVTLSCSPISGHRSVSWYQQTPGQGLQFLFEYFSETQRNKGNFPGRFSGRQFSNSRSEMNVSTLELGDSALYLCASRGQGANEKLFFGSGTQLSVL.

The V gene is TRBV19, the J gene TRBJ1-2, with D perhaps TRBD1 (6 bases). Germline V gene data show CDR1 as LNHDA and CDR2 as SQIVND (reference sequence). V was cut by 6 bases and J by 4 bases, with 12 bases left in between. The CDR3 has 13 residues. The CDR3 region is CASRTRQAYGYTF. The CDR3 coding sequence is TGTGCCAGTAGAACACGACAGGCCTATGGCTACACCTTC.